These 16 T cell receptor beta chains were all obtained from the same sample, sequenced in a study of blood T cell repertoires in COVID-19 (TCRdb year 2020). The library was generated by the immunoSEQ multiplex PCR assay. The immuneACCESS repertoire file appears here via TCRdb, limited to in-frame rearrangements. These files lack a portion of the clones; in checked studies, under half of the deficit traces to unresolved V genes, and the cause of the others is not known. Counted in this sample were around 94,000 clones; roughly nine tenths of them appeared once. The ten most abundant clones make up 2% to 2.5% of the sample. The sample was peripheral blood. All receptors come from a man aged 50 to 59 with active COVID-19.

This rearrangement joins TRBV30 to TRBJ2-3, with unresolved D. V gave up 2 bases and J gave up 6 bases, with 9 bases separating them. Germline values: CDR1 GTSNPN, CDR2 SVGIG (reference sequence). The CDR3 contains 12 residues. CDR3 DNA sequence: TGTGCCTGGAGTACAACTACTGATACGCAGTATTTT. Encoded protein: CAWSTTTDTQYF.

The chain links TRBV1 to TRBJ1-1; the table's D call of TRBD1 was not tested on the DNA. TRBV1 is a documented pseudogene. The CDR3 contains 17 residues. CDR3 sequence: CTSSQWGGDRERLEAFF. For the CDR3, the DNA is TGCACCAGCAGCCAGTGGGGAGGGGACAGGGAGCGGCTTGAAGCTTTCTTT.

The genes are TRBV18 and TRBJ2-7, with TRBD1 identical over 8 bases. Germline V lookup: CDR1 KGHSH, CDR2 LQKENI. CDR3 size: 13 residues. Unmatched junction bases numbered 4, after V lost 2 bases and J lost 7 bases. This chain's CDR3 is CASSPSRGREQYF. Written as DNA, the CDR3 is TGTGCCAGCTCACCAAGCAGGGGGCGGGAGCAGTACTTC.

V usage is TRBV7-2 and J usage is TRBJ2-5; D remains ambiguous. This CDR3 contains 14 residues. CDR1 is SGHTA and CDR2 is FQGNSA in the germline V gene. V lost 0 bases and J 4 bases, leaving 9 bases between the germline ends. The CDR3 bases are TGTGCCAGCAGCTTAGCCGGTTCGGGAGAGACCCAGTACTTC. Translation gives CASSLAGSGETQYF.

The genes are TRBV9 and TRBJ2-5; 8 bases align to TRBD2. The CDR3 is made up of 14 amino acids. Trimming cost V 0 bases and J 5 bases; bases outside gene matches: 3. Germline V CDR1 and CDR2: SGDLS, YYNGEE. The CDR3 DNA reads TGTGCCAGCAGCGTAGCGGGGGGGCAGGAGACCCAGTACTTC. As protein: CASSVAGGQETQYF.

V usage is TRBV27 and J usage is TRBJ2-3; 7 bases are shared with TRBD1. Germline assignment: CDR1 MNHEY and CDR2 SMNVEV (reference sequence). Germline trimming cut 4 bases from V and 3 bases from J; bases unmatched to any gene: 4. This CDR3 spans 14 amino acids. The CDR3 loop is CASSWGRGTDTQYF. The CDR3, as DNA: TGTGCCAGCAGTTGGGGCAGGGGGACAGATACGCAGTATTTT.

CDR3 residues: CASWAGSYEQYF. CDR3 bases: TGTGCCAGCTGGGCTGGCTCCTACGAGCAGTACTTC. The rearrangement uses TRBV6-5 and TRBJ2-7; no definite D call. Germline V gene sequence: CDR1 MNHEY, CDR2 SVGAGI. CDR3 length: 12 residues. Trimming pared 8 bases from V and 0 bases from J, leaving 8 bases between.

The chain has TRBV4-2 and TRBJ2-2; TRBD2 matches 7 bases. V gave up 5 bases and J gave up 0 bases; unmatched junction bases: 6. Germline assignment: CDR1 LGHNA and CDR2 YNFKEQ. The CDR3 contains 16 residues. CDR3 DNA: TGTGCCAGCAGCTCCCAAGCGGGAACGAACACCGGGGAGCTGTTTTTT. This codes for CASSSQAGTNTGELFF.

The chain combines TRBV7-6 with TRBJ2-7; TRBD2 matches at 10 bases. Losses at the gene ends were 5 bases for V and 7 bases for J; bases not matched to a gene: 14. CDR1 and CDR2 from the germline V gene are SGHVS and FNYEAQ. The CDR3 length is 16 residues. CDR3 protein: CASSTRGWGSGGEQYF. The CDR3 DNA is TGTGCCAGCAGCACTCGAGGCTGGGGTAGCGGGGGGGAGCAGTACTTC.

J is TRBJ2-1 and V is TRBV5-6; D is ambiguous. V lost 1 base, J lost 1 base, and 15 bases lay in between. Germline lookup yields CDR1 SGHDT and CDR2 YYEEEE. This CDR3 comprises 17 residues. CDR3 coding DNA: TGTGCCAGCAGCTTGTTTACAGAAGCATGGTCCTACAATGAGCAGTTCTTC. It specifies CASSLFTEAWSYNEQFF.

CDR3 sequence reads: CASSYLEGAFSPLHF. In DNA, the CDR3 is TGTGCCAGCAGTTACCTCGAGGGTGCCTTTTCACCCCTCCACTTT. The chain combines TRBV6-5 with TRBJ1-6; unclear D gene. V lost 2 bases and J lost 9, with 14 bases in between. This CDR3 has 15 amino acids. Germline loops: CDR1 MNHEY, CDR2 SVGAGI.

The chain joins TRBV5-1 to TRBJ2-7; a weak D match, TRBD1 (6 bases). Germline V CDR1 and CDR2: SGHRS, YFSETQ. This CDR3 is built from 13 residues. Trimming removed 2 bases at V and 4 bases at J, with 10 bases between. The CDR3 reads CASSFQDRYEQYF. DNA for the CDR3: TGCGCCAGCAGCTTCCAGGACAGATACGAGCAGTACTTC. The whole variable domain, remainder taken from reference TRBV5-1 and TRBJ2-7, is KAGVTQTPRYLIKTRGQQVTLSCSPISGHRSVSWYQQTPGQGLQFLFEYFSETQRNKGNFPGRFSGRQFSNSRSEMNVSTLELGDSALYLCASSFQDRYEQYFGPGTRLTVT.

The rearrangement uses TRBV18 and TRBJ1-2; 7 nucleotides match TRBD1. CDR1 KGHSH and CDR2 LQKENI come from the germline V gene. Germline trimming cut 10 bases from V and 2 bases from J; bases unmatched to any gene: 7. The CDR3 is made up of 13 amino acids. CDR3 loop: CATTDRTNYGYTF. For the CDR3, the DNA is TGTGCCACCACGGACAGGACAAACTATGGCTACACCTTC.

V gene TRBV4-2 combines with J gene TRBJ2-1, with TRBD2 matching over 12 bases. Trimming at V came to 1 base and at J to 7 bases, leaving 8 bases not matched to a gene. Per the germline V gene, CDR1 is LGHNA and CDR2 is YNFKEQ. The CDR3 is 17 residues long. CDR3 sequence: CASSQAPSGGAWNEQFF. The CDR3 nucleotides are TGTGCCAGCAGCCAAGCCCCTAGCGGGGGGGCCTGGAATGAGCAGTTCTTC.

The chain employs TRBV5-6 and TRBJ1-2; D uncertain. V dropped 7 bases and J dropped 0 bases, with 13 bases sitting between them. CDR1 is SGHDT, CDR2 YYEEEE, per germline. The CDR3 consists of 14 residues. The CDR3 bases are TGTGCCAGCTGTCGGCGCGGGGCTAACTATGGCTACACCTTC. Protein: CASCRRGANYGYTF.

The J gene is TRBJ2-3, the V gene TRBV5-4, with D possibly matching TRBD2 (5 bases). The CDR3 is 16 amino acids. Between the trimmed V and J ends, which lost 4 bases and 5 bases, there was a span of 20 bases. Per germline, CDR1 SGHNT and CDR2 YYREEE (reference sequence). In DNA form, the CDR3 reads TGTGCCAGCAGCCGTTTAGTAGGACTTCAGAAAGATACGCAGTATTTT. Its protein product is CASSRLVGLQKDTQYF. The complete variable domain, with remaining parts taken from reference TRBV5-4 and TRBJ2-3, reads ETGVTQSPTHLIKTRGQQVTLRCSSQSGHNTVSWYQQALGQGPQFIFQYYREEENGRGNFPPRFSGLQFPNYSSELNVNALELDDSALYLCASSRLVGLQKDTQYFGPGTRLTVL.